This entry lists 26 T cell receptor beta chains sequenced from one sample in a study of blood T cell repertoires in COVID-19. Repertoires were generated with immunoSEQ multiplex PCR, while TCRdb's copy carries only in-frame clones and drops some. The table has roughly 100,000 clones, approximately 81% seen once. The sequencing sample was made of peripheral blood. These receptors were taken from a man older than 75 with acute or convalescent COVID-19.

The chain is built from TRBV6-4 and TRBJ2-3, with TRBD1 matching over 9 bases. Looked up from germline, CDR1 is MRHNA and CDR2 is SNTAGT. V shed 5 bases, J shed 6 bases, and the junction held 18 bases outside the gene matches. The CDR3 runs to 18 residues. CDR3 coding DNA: TGTGCCAGCAGTAAGCGAACCTCCGGGACAGGGAACAAGGATACGCAGTATTTT. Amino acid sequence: CASSKRTSGTGNKDTQYF.

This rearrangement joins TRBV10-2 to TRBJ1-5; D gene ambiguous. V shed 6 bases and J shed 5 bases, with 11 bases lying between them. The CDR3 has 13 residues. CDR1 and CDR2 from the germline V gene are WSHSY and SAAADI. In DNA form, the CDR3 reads TGCGCCAGCAGCTATTTCGGAGATCAGCCCCAGCATTTT. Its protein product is CASSYFGDQPQHF.

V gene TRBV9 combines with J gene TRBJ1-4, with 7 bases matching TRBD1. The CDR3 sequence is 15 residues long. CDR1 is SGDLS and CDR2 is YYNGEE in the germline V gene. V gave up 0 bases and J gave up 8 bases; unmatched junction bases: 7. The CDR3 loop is CASSVETGMGEKLFF. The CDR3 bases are TGTGCCAGCAGCGTAGAGACAGGGATGGGGGAAAAACTGTTTTTT.

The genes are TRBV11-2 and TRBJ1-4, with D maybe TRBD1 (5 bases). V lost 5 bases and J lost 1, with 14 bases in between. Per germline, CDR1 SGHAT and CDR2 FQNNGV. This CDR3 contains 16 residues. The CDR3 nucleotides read TGTGCCAGCAGCGTTGGCCAGGGTCGAACTAATGAAAAACTGTTTTTT. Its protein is CASSVGQGRTNEKLFF.

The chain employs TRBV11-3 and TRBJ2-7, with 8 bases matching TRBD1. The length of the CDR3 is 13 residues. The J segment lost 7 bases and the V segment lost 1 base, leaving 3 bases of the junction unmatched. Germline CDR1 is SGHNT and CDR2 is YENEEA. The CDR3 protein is CASSLGTGGEQYF. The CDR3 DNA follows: TGTGCCAGCAGCTTAGGAACAGGGGGAGAGCAGTACTTC.

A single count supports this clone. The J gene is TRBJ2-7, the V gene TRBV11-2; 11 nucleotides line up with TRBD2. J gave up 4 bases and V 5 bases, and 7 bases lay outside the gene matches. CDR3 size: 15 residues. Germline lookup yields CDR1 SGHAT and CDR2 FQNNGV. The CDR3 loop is CASSIIAGGDYEQYF. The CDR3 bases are TGTGCCAGCAGCATAATAGCGGGAGGGGATTACGAGCAGTACTTC.

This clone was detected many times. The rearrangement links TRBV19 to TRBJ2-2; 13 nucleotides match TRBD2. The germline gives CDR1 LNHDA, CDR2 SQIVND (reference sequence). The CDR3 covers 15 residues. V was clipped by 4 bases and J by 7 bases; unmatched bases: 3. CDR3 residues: CASSTLAGGIGELFF. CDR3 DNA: TGTGCCAGTAGTACACTAGCGGGAGGGATCGGGGAGCTGTTTTTT.

The CDR3 protein is CASSRKGAPSYNEQFF. CDR3 nucleotides: TGTGCCAGCAGCCGAAAGGGGGCTCCCTCCTACAATGAGCAGTTCTTC. V gene TRBV14 combines with J gene TRBJ2-1; 7 bases are shared with TRBD1. The CDR3 loop spans 16 amino acids. The germline CDR1 and CDR2 sequences are SGHDN and FVKESK. Trimming removed 4 bases from V and 0 bases from J; junction bases left unmatched: 6. Full variable domain (outside the CDR3, taken from reference TRBV14 and TRBJ2-1): EAGVTQFPSHSVIEKGQTVTLRCDPISGHDNLYWYRRVMGKEIKFLLHFVKESKQDESGMPNNRFLAERTGGTYSTLKVQPAELEDSGVYFCASSRKGAPSYNEQFFGPGTRLTVL.

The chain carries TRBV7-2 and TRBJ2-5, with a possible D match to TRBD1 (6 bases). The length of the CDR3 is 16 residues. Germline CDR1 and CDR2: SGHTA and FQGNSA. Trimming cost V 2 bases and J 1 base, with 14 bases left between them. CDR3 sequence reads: CASSLRAGELQETQYF. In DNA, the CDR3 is TGTGCCAGCAGCTTAAGGGCAGGGGAGCTCCAAGAGACCCAGTACTTC.

CDR3 amino acids: CASSPTAGRTDTQYF. For the CDR3, the DNA is TGTGCCAGCAGTCCTACAGCGGGACGCACAGATACGCAGTATTTT. The chain has TRBV2 and TRBJ2-3; 7 bases align to TRBD2. CDR3 length: 15 residues. V shed 5 bases and J 1 base; nucleotides not matched to a gene: 6. CDR1 and CDR2 (germline): SNHLY, FYNNEI.

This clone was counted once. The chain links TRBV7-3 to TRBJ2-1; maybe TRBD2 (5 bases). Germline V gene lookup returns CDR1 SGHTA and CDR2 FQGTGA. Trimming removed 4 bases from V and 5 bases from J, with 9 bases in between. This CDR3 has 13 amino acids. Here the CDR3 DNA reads TGTGCCAGCAGCTCTGGACTGAACAATGAGCAGTTCTTC. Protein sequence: CASSSGLNNEQFF. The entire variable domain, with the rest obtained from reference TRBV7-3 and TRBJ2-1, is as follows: GAGVSQTPSNKVTEKGKYVELRCDPISGHTALYWYRQSLGQGPEFLIYFQGTGAADDSGLPNDRFFAVRPEGSVSTLKIQRTERGDSAVYLCASSSGLNNEQFFGPGTRLTVL.

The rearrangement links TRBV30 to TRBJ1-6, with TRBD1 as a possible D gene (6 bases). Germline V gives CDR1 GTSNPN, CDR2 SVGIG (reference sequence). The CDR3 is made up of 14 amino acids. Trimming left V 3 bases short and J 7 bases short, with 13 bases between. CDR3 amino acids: CAWRWQGLNSPLHF. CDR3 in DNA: TGTGCCTGGAGGTGGCAGGGGTTGAATTCACCCCTCCACTTT.

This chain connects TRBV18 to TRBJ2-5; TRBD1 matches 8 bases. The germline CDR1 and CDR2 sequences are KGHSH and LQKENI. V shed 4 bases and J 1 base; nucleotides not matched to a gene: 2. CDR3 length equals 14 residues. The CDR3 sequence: CASSLTGGQETQYF. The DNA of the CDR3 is TGTGCCAGCTCACTCACAGGGGGCCAAGAGACCCAGTACTTC.

CDR3 amino acids: CATSNPRGRASYEQYF. The CDR3 bases are TGTGCCACCAGTAACCCCAGGGGGCGTGCCTCCTACGAGCAGTACTTC. The chain carries TRBV24-1 and TRBJ2-7; 8 nucleotides align to TRBD1. CDR3 size: 16 residues. V shed 6 bases, J shed 0 bases, and the junction held 9 bases outside the gene matches. Germline CDR1 KGHDR, CDR2 SFDVKD.

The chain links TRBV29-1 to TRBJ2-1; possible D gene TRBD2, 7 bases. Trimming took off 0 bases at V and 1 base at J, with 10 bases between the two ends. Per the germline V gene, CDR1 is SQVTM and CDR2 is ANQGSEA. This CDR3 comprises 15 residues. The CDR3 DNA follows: TGCAGCGTTGAAGATGGGGGGGCGTCCTACAATGAGCAGTTCTTC. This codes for CSVEDGGASYNEQFF.

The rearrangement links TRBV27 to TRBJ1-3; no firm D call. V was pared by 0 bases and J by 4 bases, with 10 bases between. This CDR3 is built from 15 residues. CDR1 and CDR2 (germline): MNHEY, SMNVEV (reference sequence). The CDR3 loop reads CASSLSRGIGNTIYF. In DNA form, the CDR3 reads TGTGCCAGCAGTTTATCGAGAGGGATAGGAAACACCATATATTTT.

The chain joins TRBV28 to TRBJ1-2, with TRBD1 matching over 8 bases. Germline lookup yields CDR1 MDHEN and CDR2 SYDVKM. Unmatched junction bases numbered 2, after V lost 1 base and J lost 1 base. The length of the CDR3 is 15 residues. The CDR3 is CASSLSGGLNYGYTF. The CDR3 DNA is TGTGCCAGCAGTTTATCAGGGGGCCTTAACTATGGCTACACCTTC.

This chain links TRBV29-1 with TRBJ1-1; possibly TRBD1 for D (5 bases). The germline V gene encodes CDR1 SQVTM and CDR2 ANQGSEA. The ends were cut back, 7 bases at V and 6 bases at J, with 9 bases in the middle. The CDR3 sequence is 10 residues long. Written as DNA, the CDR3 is TGCAGCGCTGCCAGGGCTGAAGCTTTCTTT. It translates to CSAARAEAFF.

The DNA for the CDR3 is TGTGCCAGCAGTGAGAGGTTTCTAGCGGCTAGCACAGATACGCAGTATTTT. Translated: CASSERFLAASTDTQYF. The chain recombines TRBV6-1 with TRBJ2-3, with 7 bases that match TRBD2. The CDR3 spans 17 residues. The trim removed 3 bases at V and 0 bases at J, leaving 9 bases unmatched. Germline V gives CDR1 MNHNS, CDR2 SASEGT.

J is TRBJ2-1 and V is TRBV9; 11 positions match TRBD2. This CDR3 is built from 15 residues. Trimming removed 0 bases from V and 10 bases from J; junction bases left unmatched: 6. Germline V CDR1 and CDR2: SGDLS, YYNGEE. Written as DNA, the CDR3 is TGTGCCAGCAGCGTAGTCGGGCTAGCGGGAGGCGAGCAGTTCTTC. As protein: CASSVVGLAGGEQFF.

CDR3 in amino acids: CAGTGQGPYEQYF. Here the CDR3 DNA reads TGTGCCGGAACAGGACAGGGGCCCTACGAGCAGTACTTC. This sequence joins TRBV30 and TRBJ2-7, with TRBD1 identical over 9 bases. V was pared by 8 bases and J by 2 bases, with 7 bases of the junction left unmatched. This CDR3 spans 13 amino acids. Germline CDR1 reads GTSNPN; CDR2 reads SVGIG (reference sequence).

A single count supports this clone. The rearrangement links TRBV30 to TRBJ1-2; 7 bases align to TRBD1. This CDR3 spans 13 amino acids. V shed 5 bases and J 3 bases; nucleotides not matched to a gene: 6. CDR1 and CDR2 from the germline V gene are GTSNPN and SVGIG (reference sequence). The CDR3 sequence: CAWFDRAHYGYTF. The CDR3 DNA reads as TGTGCCTGGTTTGACAGGGCGCACTATGGCTACACCTTC.

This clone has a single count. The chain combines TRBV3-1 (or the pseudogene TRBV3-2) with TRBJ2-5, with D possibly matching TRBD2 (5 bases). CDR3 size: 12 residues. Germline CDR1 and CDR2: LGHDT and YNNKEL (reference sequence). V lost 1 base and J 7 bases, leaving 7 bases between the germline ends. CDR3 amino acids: CASSQVEGTQYF. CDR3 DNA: TGTGCCAGCAGCCAAGTCGAGGGGACCCAGTACTTC.

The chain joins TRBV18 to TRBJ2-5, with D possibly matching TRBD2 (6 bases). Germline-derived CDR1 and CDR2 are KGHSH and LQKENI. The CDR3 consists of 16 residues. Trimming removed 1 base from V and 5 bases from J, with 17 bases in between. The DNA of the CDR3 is TGTGCCAGCTCACCACTCGGGACTTCTGCCTGGGAGACCCAGTACTTC. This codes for CASSPLGTSAWETQYF. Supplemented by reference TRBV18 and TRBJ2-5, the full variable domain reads NAGVMQNPRHLVRRRGQEARLRCSPMKGHSHVYWYRQLPEEGLKFMVYLQKENIIDESGMPKERFSAEFPKEGPSILRIQQVVRGDSAAYFCASSPLGTSAWETQYFGPGTRLLVL.

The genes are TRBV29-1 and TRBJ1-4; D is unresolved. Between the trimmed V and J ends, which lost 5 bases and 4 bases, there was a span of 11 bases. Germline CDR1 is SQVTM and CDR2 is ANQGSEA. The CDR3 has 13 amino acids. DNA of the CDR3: TGCAGCGTTTCCCCTGGCCTTAATGAAAAACTGTTTTTT. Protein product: CSVSPGLNEKLFF.

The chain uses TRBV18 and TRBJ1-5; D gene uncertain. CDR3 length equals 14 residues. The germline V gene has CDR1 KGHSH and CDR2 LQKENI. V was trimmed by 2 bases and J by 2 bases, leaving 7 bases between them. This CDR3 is CASSPIHGNQPQHF. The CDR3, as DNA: TGTGCCAGCTCACCAATACATGGCAATCAGCCCCAGCATTTT. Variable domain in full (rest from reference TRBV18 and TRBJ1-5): NAGVMQNPRHLVRRRGQEARLRCSPMKGHSHVYWYRQLPEEGLKFMVYLQKENIIDESGMPKERFSAEFPKEGPSILRIQQVVRGDSAAYFCASSPIHGNQPQHFGDGTRLSIL.